One and the same sample provided the 3 T cell receptor beta chains below, sequenced in a study of cytomegalovirus exposure and HLA in healthy donors. Primers: 60 Vbeta forward and 13 Jbeta reverse. Repertoires were generated with immunoSEQ multiplex PCR, while TCRdb's copy carries only in-frame clones and drops some. The table has 150,000 or so clones, around nine tenths seen once. The source material was PBMCs. Receptor source: a woman under 30 in good health and CMV-seronegative.

The chain employs TRBV21-1 and TRBJ2-7; TRBD2 is the table's D call and was not checked against the DNA. TRBV21-1 is a documented pseudogene. The CDR3 is 15 residues long. The CDR3 loop is CASSKSRPSSGEQYF. CDR3 in DNA: TGTGCCAGCAGCAAATCCCGGCCGAGCAGCGGCGAGCAGTACTTC.

The chain employs TRBV6-5 and TRBJ1-2; 8 bases are shared with TRBD1. V lost 4 bases and J lost 1; bases outside the gene matches: 8. The CDR3 extends over 16 amino acids. Looked up from germline, CDR1 is MNHEY and CDR2 is SVGAGI. Written as DNA, the CDR3 is TGTGCCAGCAGTTTAATCGGGACAGGAGATAACTATGGCTACACCTTC. Residues: CASSLIGTGDNYGYTF.

The CDR3 spells CASRVDIYEQYF. DNA of the CDR3: TGTGCCAGCAGGGTGGACATTTACGAGCAGTACTTC. The chain couples TRBV2 to TRBJ2-7; weak D call: TRBD1 (5 bases). Trimming cost V 6 bases and J 4 bases, with 10 bases left between them. CDR1 and CDR2 from the germline V gene are SNHLY and FYNNEI. The CDR3 spans 12 residues. Drawing the rest from reference TRBV2 and TRBJ2-7, the complete variable domain is EPEVTQTPSHQVTQMGQEVILRCVPISNHLYFYWYRQILGQKVEFLVSFYNNEISEKSEIFDDQFSVERPDGSNFTLKIRSTKLEDSAMYFCASRVDIYEQYFGPGTRLTVT.